Listed below are T cell receptor beta chains from one sample, sequenced in a study of shared clonotypes between healthy human individuals. The method was immunoSEQ multiplex PCR; TCRdb's version includes in-frame clones alone and lacks a portion of them. The sample has roughly 1 million clones, approximately 80% seen once. The sample was memory CD4+ T cells from PBMCs. These receptors were collected from a man aged 18 to 29 in good health. Some clones in this sample may be carry-over from other donors' samples. Each CDR3 is given without its conserved first and last residue. Each record gives: clone size, V gene, J gene, CDR3 protein. Part of the rows lack a size; the others show once, few, many or a class for expanded clones.

>-|TRBV29-1|TRBJ1-6
SAIDDREGPLH
>-|TRBV5-1|TRBJ2-3
ASRDSPPDTQY
>-|TRBV28|TRBJ1-1
ASKNGGTAAMATEAF
>-|TRBV6-4|TRBJ2-7
ASANRDRATYEQY
>once|TRBV5-6|TRBJ1-5
ASSLQDQPQH
>few|TRBV7-6|TRBJ1-1
ASRPMNTEAF
>-|TRBV23-1|TRBJ1-1
ASSQVWDGTEAF
>-|TRBV15|TRBJ2-2
ATRAFPGELF
>-|TRBV19|TRBJ2-3
ASRWGASTDTQY
>-|TRBV11-2|TRBJ2-3
ASSLSSGRDTQY
>-|TRBV7-2|TRBJ1-1
ASSSQLKEGPF
>-|TRBV10-2|TRBJ2-7
ASRDHRDLGPYEQY
>few|TRBV28|TRBJ2-3
ASTGTVSTDTQY
>-|TRBV6-6|TRBJ1-1
ASSYGRASEAF
>-|TRBV7-2|TRBJ2-7
ASSRRTSGGGVTSEQY
>few|TRBV29-1|TRBJ2-3
SAPPLAGGPDTQY
>once|TRBV6-1|TRBJ1-5
ASSARDRNQPQH